This T cell receptor (beta chain) was identified in a study of identical twins. TCRdb recomputed calls from the 5' RACE reads with MiXCR, one row per CDR3 protein. The sample records nearly 200,000 distinct CDR3 sequences, 15% to 20% being singletons. Trimming shortened V by 5 bases and J by 1 base, and 11 bases separated the two germline ends. From germline, CDR1 is MNHNS and CDR2 SASEGT. This CDR3 is 14 amino acids long. These data were also filed under a second study, of T cells expressing NK-cell markers. That investigation notes: TCR beta repertoires came from sorted CD3+CD56+NKG2C+, CD3+CD56+NKG2C- and CD3+CD56-NKG2C+ T cells. Whether the expanded NKG2C+ T cell clones recognized HCMV remained unclear.

The TCR originated in a woman younger than 35 in good health. Sequencing was carried out using CD8+ T cells sorted from blood. The chain combines TRBV6-1 with TRBJ2-5; the D is unclear. The CDR3, as DNA: TGTGCCAGCAGTCTGGGCAGGCGCCAAGAGACCCAGTACTTC. Translation gives CASSLGRRQETQYF.